Listed here are 9 T cell receptor beta chains from one sample, sequenced in a study of cytomegalovirus exposure and HLA in healthy donors. PCR used 60 Vbeta primers and 13 Jbeta primers. Generated by immunoSEQ multiplex PCR, the TCRdb table keeps only in-frame clones and is missing some. The table lists some 170,000 clones, about 80% of them singletons. Material: PBMCs. The source of these receptors is a girl under 18 in good health and CMV-seropositive.

V usage is TRBV7-9 and J usage is TRBJ2-7; 8 bases align to TRBD2. V was pared by 4 bases and J by 5 bases, with 16 bases of the junction left unmatched. Germline CDR1 is SEHNR and CDR2 is FQNEAQ (reference sequence). This CDR3 comprises 17 residues. The CDR3 protein is CASSSPINPAGVHEQYF. Written as DNA, the CDR3 is TGTGCCAGCAGCTCTCCCATCAACCCAGCGGGAGTACACGAGCAGTACTTC.

Note on this clone: This specimen includes other DNA sequences encoding the same CDR3. The genes are TRBV27 and TRBJ2-7, with TRBD1 identical over 7 bases. The trim removed 4 bases at V and 3 bases at J, leaving 3 bases unmatched. Looked up from germline, CDR1 is MNHEY and CDR2 is SMNVEV (reference sequence). The CDR3 covers 13 residues. CDR3: CASSYRDSYEQYF. The CDR3, as DNA: TGTGCCAGCAGTTACCGGGACAGCTACGAGCAGTACTTC.

The rearrangement joins TRBV7-9 to TRBJ1-1, with a weak D call TRBD1 (5 bases). Trimming shortened V by 4 bases and J by 1 base, and 7 bases separated the two germline ends. This CDR3 region has 13 residues. Per the germline V gene, CDR1 is SEHNR and CDR2 is FQNEAQ (reference sequence). In nucleotides, the CDR3 is TGTGCCAGCAGCTCCCAGGGGAACACTGAAGCTTTCTTT. Translating it yields CASSSQGNTEAFF.

V is TRBV27 and J is TRBJ2-3, with TRBD2 matching over 9 bases. Unmatched junction bases numbered 5, after V lost 5 bases and J lost 2 bases. CDR1 is MNHEY, CDR2 SMNVEV, per germline (reference sequence). The CDR3 spans 15 residues. The CDR3 is CASSRLAENTDTQYF. In nucleotides, the CDR3 is TGTGCCAGCAGTAGACTAGCGGAGAACACAGATACGCAGTATTTT.

The chain links TRBV11-1 to TRBJ1-4; 10 nucleotides agree with TRBD1. Germline lookup yields CDR1 SGHAT and CDR2 FQDESV (reference sequence). V was pared by 4 bases and J by 6 bases, with 5 bases of the junction left unmatched. This CDR3 spans 15 amino acids. CDR3 sequence (DNA): TGTGCCAGCAGCTCGTCCGGGACAGGGGATGAAAAACTGTTTTTT. It codes for CASSSSGTGDEKLFF.

The CDR3, as DNA: TGTGCCAGCAGTGAAGCGACAGGGGGCTACAATGAGCAGTTCTTC. Translating it yields CASSEATGGYNEQFF. This chain joins TRBV6-1 and TRBJ2-1; TRBD1 matches at 9 bases. Germline values: CDR1 MNHNS, CDR2 SASEGT. The ends lost 0 bases at V and 3 bases at J; junction bases unmatched: 0. CDR3 length: 15 amino acids.

The rearrangement links TRBV5-8 to TRBJ1-2; maybe TRBD1 (6 bases). The CDR3 is 14 amino acids. Germline V CDR1 and CDR2: SGHTS, YDEGEE. Trimming stripped 2 bases from V and 4 bases from J, with 12 bases between. CDR3 protein: CASSLYRAVYGYTF. The CDR3 DNA reads TGTGCCAGCAGCTTATACAGGGCCGTCTATGGCTACACCTTC.

This chain connects TRBV27 to TRBJ2-6, with a tentative D call TRBD1 (5 bases). V lost 6 bases to trimming and J lost 0 bases, with 12 bases between them. Germline CDR1 reads MNHEY; CDR2 reads SMNVEV (reference sequence). This CDR3 region has 16 residues. DNA for the CDR3: TGTGCCAGCAGACCCCACAGGAGCTCTGGGGCCAACGTCCTGACTTTC. Translating gives CASRPHRSSGANVLTF. Full variable domain (remainder filled in from reference TRBV27 and TRBJ2-6): EAQVTQNPRYLITVTGKKLTVTCSQNMNHEYMSWYRQDPGLGLRQIYYSMNVEVTDKGDVPEGYKVSRKEKRNFPLILESPSPNQTSLYFCASRPHRSSGANVLTFGAGSRLTVL.

Points on this clone: Germline and junction disagree at one end, which may indicate a read error. J is TRBJ2-7 and V is TRBV7-9; D may be TRBD1 (6 bases). This CDR3 is 16 amino acids long. Germline lookup yields CDR1 SEHNR and CDR2 FQNEAQ (reference sequence). The CDR3 DNA sequence: TGTTCCAGCAGCCCGCTTGGGGACACCTCCTCCTACGAGCAGTACTTC. Its protein product is CSSSPLGDTSSYEQYF.